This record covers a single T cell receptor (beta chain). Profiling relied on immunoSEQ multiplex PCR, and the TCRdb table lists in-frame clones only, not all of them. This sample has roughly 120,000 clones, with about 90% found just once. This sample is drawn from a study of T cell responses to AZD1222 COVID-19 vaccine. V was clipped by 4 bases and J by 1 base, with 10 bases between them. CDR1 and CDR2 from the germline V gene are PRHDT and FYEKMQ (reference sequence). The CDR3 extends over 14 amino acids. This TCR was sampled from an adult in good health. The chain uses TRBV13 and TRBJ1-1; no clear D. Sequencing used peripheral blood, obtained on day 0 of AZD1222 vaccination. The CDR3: CASSSRLANTEAFF. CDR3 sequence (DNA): TGTGCCAGCAGCTCCCGCTTGGCGAACACTGAAGCTTTCTTT.